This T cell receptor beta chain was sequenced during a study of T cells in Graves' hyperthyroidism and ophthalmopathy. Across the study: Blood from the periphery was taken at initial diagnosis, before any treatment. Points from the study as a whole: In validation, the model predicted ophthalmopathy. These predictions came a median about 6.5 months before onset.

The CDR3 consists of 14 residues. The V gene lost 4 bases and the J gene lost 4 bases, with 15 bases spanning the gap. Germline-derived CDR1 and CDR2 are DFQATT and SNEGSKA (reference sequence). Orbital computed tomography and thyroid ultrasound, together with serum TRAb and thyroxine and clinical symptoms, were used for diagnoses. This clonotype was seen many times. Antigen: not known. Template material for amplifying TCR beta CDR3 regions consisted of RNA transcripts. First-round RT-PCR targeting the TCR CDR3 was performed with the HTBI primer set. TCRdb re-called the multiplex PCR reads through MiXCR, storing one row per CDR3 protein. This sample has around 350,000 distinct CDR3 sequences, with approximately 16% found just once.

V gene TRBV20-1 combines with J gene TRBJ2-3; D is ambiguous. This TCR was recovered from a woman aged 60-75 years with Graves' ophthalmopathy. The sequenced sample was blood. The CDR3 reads CSAITVSPADTQYF. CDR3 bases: TGCAGTGCTATAACCGTGAGTCCGGCAGATACGCAGTATTTT.